This TCR beta chain emerged from a study of metastatic and nonmetastatic thyroid tumors. The wider study: Across peripheral blood and tumor or nodule tissue samples taken from malignant and benign thyroid patients, the repertoires were compared with one another.

In the authors' workflow: Building a distant-metastasis classifier for papillary thyroid cancer drew on CDR3 differences across clinicopathological groups. TCRdb recomputed clones from the PCR reads via MiXCR. These V and J calls derive from TCRdb rather than the authors' analysis. The sample shows over 40,000 clones, about 25% of them seen only once. Nobody among the patients had been given any treatment before thyroid surgery. In its sample, this clone was seen many times. Its antigen is currently unknown. Points from the study as a whole: A significant increase in TCR beta diversity was reportedly seen in malignant thyroid tumors relative to benign nodules, in blood and tumor.

V lost 0 bases to trimming and J lost 5 bases, with 12 bases between them. This CDR3 has 15 residues. CDR1 SGDLS and CDR2 YYNGEE come from the germline V gene. This sequence originates from a male donor with papillary thyroid cancer or a benign thyroid nodule (not recorded which). Some clones in this sample may be carry-over from other donors' samples. The V gene is TRBV9, the J gene TRBJ1-5, with D tentatively TRBD1 (5 bases). The sequenced material came from blood. In nucleotides, the CDR3 is TGTGCCAGCAGCGTAGGTGGGGCTGGGGATCAGCCCCAGCATTTT. Protein: CASSVGGAGDQPQHF.